Below are 29 T cell receptor beta chains sequenced from a single sample in a study of blood T cells in healthy people across ages. Next came a second PCR, run for about 7 to 12 cycles, which used a sample-barcoded 5' primer along with a J-beta primer mix. One entry per CDR3 protein results from TCRdb running MiXCR on the 5' RACE reads. The table has 550,000 to 750,000 distinct CDR3 sequences, around 21% seen once; the top ten hold under 4%. The sample consisted of blood. These receptors all come from an older man in good health.

The chain joins TRBV5-1 to TRBJ2-5, with D hard to call. The CDR3 extends over 13 amino acids. Germline CDR1 SGHRS, CDR2 YFSETQ. V was shortened by 0 bases and J by 1 base, with 4 bases between the two germline ends. DNA for the CDR3: TGCGCCAGCAGCTTGGAGTCCCAAGAGACCCAGTACTTC. Residues: CASSLESQETQYF. Full variable domain (rest looked up from reference TRBV5-1 and TRBJ2-5): KAGVTQTPRYLIKTRGQQVTLSCSPISGHRSVSWYQQTPGQGLQFLFEYFSETQRNKGNFPGRFSGRQFSNSRSEMNVSTLELGDSALYLCASSLESQETQYFGPGTRLLVL.

This clonotype occurred a few times. The V gene is TRBV5-5, the J gene TRBJ2-5; the D gene is possibly TRBD1 (5 bases). This CDR3 comprises 15 residues. Trimming took off 1 base at V and 4 bases at J, with 14 bases between the two ends. The germline V gene has CDR1 SGHKS and CDR2 YYEKEE (reference sequence). This chain's CDR3 is CASSLNRKTGETQYF. The CDR3 DNA sequence: TGTGCCAGCAGCTTGAACAGGAAGACGGGAGAGACCCAGTACTTC.

The chain links TRBV12-3 or TRBV12-4 to TRBJ2-5; perhaps TRBD2 as D (5 bases). CDR3 length equals 13 residues. With 7 bases removed from V and 2 bases from J, the gap between germline ends came to 11 bases. For the CDR3, the DNA is TGTGCCAGCACCGCCGGACTTCAAGAGACCCAGTACTTC. Amino acid sequence: CASTAGLQETQYF.

This clonotype was counted a few times. The chain joins TRBV4-1 to TRBJ2-2; D might be TRBD2 (6 bases). CDR3 size: 16 residues. Germline V CDR1 and CDR2: MGHRA, YSYEKL. Trimming left V 4 bases short and J 1 base short, with 13 bases between. CDR3 bases: TGCGCCAGCAGCCCCCTGGGGGGAAGGAACACCGGGGAGCTGTTTTTT. It yields the protein CASSPLGGRNTGELFF.

The V call is TRBV7-2, the J call TRBJ1-6; 9 bases match TRBD1. Germline trimming cut 1 base from V and 7 bases from J; bases unmatched to any gene: 2. The germline gives CDR1 SGHTA, CDR2 FQGNSA. CDR3 size: 15 residues. CDR3 sequence reads: CASSLGTGVNSPLHF. CDR3 nucleotide sequence: TGTGCCAGCAGCTTAGGGACAGGGGTGAATTCACCCCTCCACTTT.

The rearrangement joins TRBV20-1 to TRBJ2-1; 16 bases line up with TRBD2. Germline trimming cut 4 bases from V and 7 bases from J; bases unmatched to any gene: 10. Germline-derived CDR1 and CDR2 are DFQATT and SNEGSKA (reference sequence). This CDR3 contains 17 residues. The CDR3 reads CSANPGTSGRASNEQFF. Here the CDR3 DNA reads TGCAGTGCTAACCCCGGGACTAGCGGGAGGGCCTCAAATGAGCAGTTCTTC.

This clonotype was found a few times. The chain uses TRBV28 and TRBJ2-7; 9 bases align to TRBD2. Germline assignment: CDR1 MDHEN and CDR2 SYDVKM. There are 14 residues in the CDR3. Trimming took 2 bases from V and 8 from J; bases not matched to a gene: 7. CDR3 sequence reads: CASSLAGGPVQQYF. CDR3 DNA sequence: TGTGCCAGCAGTTTAGCGGGAGGGCCGGTTCAGCAGTACTTC. Full variable domain (remainder filled in from reference TRBV28 and TRBJ2-7): DVKVTQSSRYLVKRTGEKVFLECVQDMDHENMFWYRQDPGLGLRLIYFSYDVKMKEKGDIPEGYSVSREKKERFSLILESASTNQTSMYLCASSLAGGPVQQYFGPGTRLTVT.

This clonotype has only a few counts. V is TRBV6-2 or TRBV6-3 and J is TRBJ2-7; 8 bases are a match to TRBD1. The ends lost 4 bases at V and 3 bases at J; junction bases unmatched: 5. The CDR3 has 14 residues. CDR1 MNHEY and CDR2 SVGEGT come from the germline V gene. CDR3 protein: CASSSSGTGYEQYF. CDR3 in DNA: TGTGCCAGCAGTTCATCCGGGACAGGCTACGAGCAGTACTTC.

V gene TRBV20-1 combines with J gene TRBJ2-6; 7 bases line up with TRBD1. V lost 2 bases to trimming and J lost 0 bases; unmatched junction nucleotides: 13. Germline V CDR1 and CDR2: DFQATT, SNEGSKA (reference sequence). The CDR3 consists of 19 residues. The DNA for the CDR3 is TGCAGTGCTAGACATATGCCGGGACAGATAAGCTCTGGGGCCAACGTCCTGACTTTC. Encoded protein: CSARHMPGQISSGANVLTF.

This clonotype has more than one count but fewer than ten. Written as DNA, the CDR3 is TGTGCCAGCAGGGGGGACAGGGAATCAAACGAGCAGTACTTC. Its translation: CASRGDRESNEQYF. The rearrangement uses TRBV28 and TRBJ2-7; 9 positions match TRBD1. Germline assignment: CDR1 MDHEN and CDR2 SYDVKM. This CDR3 has 14 residues. J gave up 5 bases and V 6 bases, and 8 bases lay outside the gene matches. The full variable domain, in which reference TRBV28 and TRBJ2-7 provide the parts outside the CDR3, is DVKVTQSSRYLVKRTGEKVFLECVQDMDHENMFWYRQDPGLGLRLIYFSYDVKMKEKGDIPEGYSVSREKKERFSLILESASTNQTSMYLCASRGDRESNEQYFGPGTRLTVT.

The chain has TRBV5-1 and TRBJ2-3; 8 nucleotides line up with TRBD2. The CDR3 spans 17 residues. CDR1 and CDR2 from the germline V gene are SGHRS and YFSETQ. The V segment lost 4 bases and the J segment 4 bases; nucleotides outside the gene matches: 14. The CDR3 loop is CASSPRGAGVRADTQYF. The DNA of the CDR3 is TGCGCCAGCAGCCCTAGAGGAGCGGGAGTACGCGCAGATACGCAGTATTTT. Full variable domain (remainder filled in from reference TRBV5-1 and TRBJ2-3): KAGVTQTPRYLIKTRGQQVTLSCSPISGHRSVSWYQQTPGQGLQFLFEYFSETQRNKGNFPGRFSGRQFSNSRSEMNVSTLELGDSALYLCASSPRGAGVRADTQYFGPGTRLTVL.

There are a few counts of this clonotype. The junction does not match germline at one end; this may be a read error. This sequence joins TRBV3-1 and TRBJ2-1; 7 bases align to TRBD1. The closer fit of TRBJ2-7 to the DNA end suggests the J call may be wrong. The CDR3 is made up of 16 amino acids. Germline CDR1 is LGHDT and CDR2 is YNNKEL (reference sequence). CDR3 nucleotide sequence: TGTGCCAGCGGCCAGGCAACCGGGACAGCATCCTACGAGCAGTACTTC. This sequence encodes CASGQATGTASYEQYF.

This clonotype turned up a few times. The rearrangement links TRBV27 to TRBJ1-5; D is perhaps TRBD1 (6 bases). Trimming took 4 bases from V and 5 from J, leaving 15 bases between them. CDR1 is MNHEY, CDR2 SMNVEV, per germline (reference sequence). CDR3 size: 15 residues. The DNA for the CDR3 is TGTGCCAGCAGTTCAGTTGGGGGCGGGGATCAGCCCCAGCATTTT. It encodes CASSSVGGGDQPQHF.

As to this clonotype: A much larger clone is a single base away; this may be a read error. The chain has TRBV2 and TRBJ1-1; D is possibly TRBD1 (6 bases). Trimming pared 7 bases from V and 11 bases from J, leaving 17 bases between. The CDR3 sequence is 12 residues long. Germline-derived CDR1 and CDR2 are SNHLY and FYNNEI. The CDR3 is CASNRDGQAAFF. The DNA of the CDR3 is TGTGCCAGCAACAGGGACGGGCAGGCGGCTTTCTTT.

The chain combines TRBV30 with TRBJ2-3; TRBD2 aligns across 10 bases. This CDR3 comprises 13 residues. Germline V CDR1 and CDR2: GTSNPN, SVGIG (reference sequence). The trim removed 4 bases at V and 4 bases at J, leaving 2 bases unmatched. For the CDR3, the DNA is TGTGCCTGGAAACTAGCGGGGCCAGATACGCAGTATTTT. Translated, it gives CAWKLAGPDTQYF.

The chain employs TRBV12-3 or TRBV12-4 and TRBJ2-4, with D perhaps given as TRBD1 or TRBD2 (5 bases each). Trimming pared 4 bases from V and 2 bases from J, leaving 18 bases between. This CDR3 contains 17 residues. The CDR3 DNA follows: TGTGCCAGCAGTTCAACCCGGGGCCAGATACCCAAAAACATTCAGTACTTC. This sequence encodes CASSSTRGQIPKNIQYF.

A few counts support this clonotype. No conserved phenylalanine or tryptophan is present at the end of the CDR3, so a read error is the likely explanation. The chain recombines TRBV6-2 or TRBV6-3 with TRBJ1-1; D is perhaps TRBD1 (5 bases). The CDR3 runs 16 residues. Germline CDR1 is MNHEY and CDR2 is SVGEGT. Between the trimmed V and J ends, which lost 2 bases and 0 bases, there was a span of 13 bases. CDR3: CASSYGTGGLNTEAFS. CDR3 in DNA: TGTGCCAGCAGTTACGGCACAGGCGGATTGAACACTGAAGCTTTCTCT.

This clonotype was picked up a small number of times. The chain combines TRBV7-2 with TRBJ1-1; no clear D. CDR1 is SGHTA, CDR2 FQGNSA, per germline. The CDR3 runs to 14 residues. Trimming pared 1 base from V and 0 bases from J, leaving 6 bases between. The CDR3 protein is CASSLGSMNTEAFF. CDR3 DNA: TGTGCCAGCAGCTTAGGCAGCATGAACACTGAAGCTTTCTTT.

V is TRBV29-1 and J is TRBJ2-5; TRBD2 matches at 14 bases. The CDR3 extends over 16 amino acids. Germline values: CDR1 SQVTM, CDR2 ANQGSEA. J lost 4 bases, V lost 4 bases, and 8 bases had no gene match. The CDR3 is CSVAAGTSGSGETQYF. For the CDR3, the DNA is TGCAGCGTTGCAGCCGGGACTAGCGGGAGCGGAGAGACCCAGTACTTC.

This clonotype was seen only a few times. The CDR3 spells CASRKTGGAGTEAFF. The CDR3 DNA is TGTGCCAGCAGAAAGACAGGGGGCGCCGGCACTGAAGCTTTCTTT. This chain links TRBV7-2 with TRBJ1-1, with 10 bases identical to TRBD1. Losses at the gene ends were 6 bases for V and 4 bases for J; bases not matched to a gene: 8. Germline V gene sequence: CDR1 SGHTA, CDR2 FQGNSA. The CDR3 length is 15 residues.

On this clonotype: Being one base from a much bigger clone, this may be a read error. V is TRBV20-1 and J is TRBJ2-7; 12 positions match TRBD2. The CDR3 length is 14 residues. CDR1 and CDR2 (germline): DFQATT, SNEGSKA (reference sequence). The junction had 7 bases not matched to a gene; V was cut back by 4 bases and J by 6 bases. CDR3 DNA: TGCAGTGCTAAATCTAGCGGGAGGGCTGGCGAGCAGTACTTC. This encodes CSAKSSGRAGEQYF.

A few counts support this clonotype. A read error may account for a junction end that differs from germline. The rearrangement joins TRBV5-6 to TRBJ2-3; a weak D match, TRBD1 (6 bases). The CDR3 totals 16 residues. The V gene's germline CDR1 is SGHDT and CDR2 YYEEEE. Here the CDR3 DNA reads TGTGCCAGCAGCTCACTGCATGGGGGCTTCACAGACACGCAGTATTTT. Protein: CASSSLHGGFTDTQYF.

The chain carries TRBV5-1 and TRBJ2-7; the D is unclear. Trimming pared 3 bases from V and 0 bases from J, leaving 13 bases between. The CDR3 has 15 residues. Germline V CDR1 and CDR2: SGHRS, YFSETQ. The CDR3 bases are TGCGCCAGCAGCTCGATTCCGGGTTACTCCTACGAGCAGTACTTC. Protein sequence: CASSSIPGYSYEQYF.

The chain is built from TRBV20-1 and TRBJ1-1; TRBD1 might be the D (5 bases). The CDR3 runs to 13 residues. Germline V gene sequence: CDR1 DFQATT, CDR2 SNEGSKA (reference sequence). Trimming left V 1 base short and J 7 bases short, with 13 bases between. CDR3: CSARGRRVGEAFF. The CDR3 region has the DNA TGCAGTGCTAGAGGGCGCAGGGTCGGTGAAGCTTTCTTT.

This clonotype was seen repeatedly, ten times or more. This sequence joins TRBV7-2 and TRBJ2-5, with 9 bases lining up with TRBD2. The last part of the DNA fits TRBJ2-1 better; the J call may be wrong. This CDR3 comprises 15 residues. Germline CDR1 SGHTA, CDR2 FQGNSA. CDR3 nucleotide sequence: TGTGCCAGCACCAAGCTAGCGGGGAACTACAATGAGCAGTTCTTC. Its protein product is CASTKLAGNYNEQFF.

This clonotype has just a few counts. One junction end disagrees with the germline gene, perhaps due to a read error. This chain links TRBV7-7 with TRBJ1-4; D not certain. The V gene's germline CDR1 is SSHAT and CDR2 FNYEAQ (reference sequence). The CDR3 extends over 13 amino acids. CDR3 protein: CASRPVGVEELFF. In DNA form, the CDR3 reads TGTGCTAGCAGGCCTGTGGGAGTTGAAGAACTGTTTTTT.

This clonotype turned up a few times. One end of the junction does not line up with germline, which may come from a read error. The chain couples TRBV20-1 to TRBJ1-2, with TRBD1 matching 7 bases. The CDR3 is made up of 15 amino acids. Germline assignment: CDR1 DFQATT and CDR2 SNEGSKA (reference sequence). The CDR3 is CSASGGQAGGYDYTF. The CDR3, as DNA: TGCAGTGCTAGTGGTGGACAGGCCGGTGGCTATGACTACACCTTC.

There are many counts of this clonotype. The genes are TRBV6-2 or TRBV6-3 and TRBJ2-5, with D possibly TRBD1 on 5 matching bases. The J call may be in error: the DNA end matches TRBJ2-1 better. The CDR3 extends over 11 amino acids. Per germline, CDR1 MNHEY and CDR2 SVGEGT. Written as DNA, the CDR3 is TGTGCCAGCAGAGAGAACAGGGAGCAGTTCTTC. It specifies CASRENREQFF.

This clonotype was detected a few times. The J gene is TRBJ2-7, the V gene TRBV12-3 or TRBV12-4, with 9 bases identical to TRBD2. The V segment lost 7 bases and the J segment 13 bases; nucleotides outside the gene matches: 8. CDR3 length: 11 residues. The CDR3 nucleotides are TGTGCCAGCACCCACAAGGGACTAGCATACTTC. Amino acid sequence: CASTHKGLAYF.